The T cell receptor (beta chain) under discussion was sequenced for a study of cytomegalovirus exposure and HLA in healthy donors. For the study at large: Prior work identified some 120 million unique TCR beta sequences in about 179 million T cells.

V trimming: 2 bases; J trimming: 4 bases; junction bases outside the gene matches: 9. The CDR3 runs 16 residues. Germline V gives CDR1 SGHVS, CDR2 FQNEAQ. At collection, donors were nominally healthy, but unrecorded immune exposures were probable. Use of 60 Vbeta and 13 Jbeta primers characterized the PCR. Assay: immunoSEQ multiplex PCR; the TCRdb copy retains only in-frame clones and omits some. The sample has around 140,000 clones, and its top ten clones hold approximately 1.7%. The receptor's source is a woman aged 40 to 50 in good health and CMV-seropositive. The specimen was PBMCs. The chain carries TRBV7-8 and TRBJ2-3; 7 bases fit TRBD2. CDR3 nucleotides: TGTGCCAGCAGCTTAACTCGTACTAGCGCGGCAGATACGCAGTATTTT. This gives the protein CASSLTRTSAADTQYF.